The clone carrying this TCR beta chain came up once. Antigen unknown. The sample comes from a study of pediatric ulcerative colitis. Control subjects, colonoscoped for suspected IBD, had macroscopically and histologically normal endoscopy. Colonoscopy and blood draw happened at the same time. This was a survey-level run. Using immunoSEQ multiplex PCR, the repertoire was profiled, and TCRdb retains in-frame clones only, with some absent. The sample shows under 70,000 clones, approximately 87% of them seen only once. The study, taken as a whole, reports: Ulcerative colitis patients shared more blood-rectal clones than controls.

The V and J ends lost 4 bases and 5 bases respectively, with 11 bases between them. Germline V gene sequence: CDR1 MGHRA, CDR2 YSYEKL. This CDR3 has 13 amino acids. The material sequenced was blood. The sequence came from a boy between 5 and 17 years old who was a control in a study of pediatric ulcerative colitis. The J gene is TRBJ2-5, the V gene TRBV4-1; no firm D call. CDR3 region: CASSPYSRETQYF. CDR3 nucleotides: TGCGCCAGCAGCCCCTATTCGAGGGAGACCCAGTACTTC.